The next 4 T cell receptor beta chains were all read from a single sample in a study of beta chain features in type 1 diabetes. No antigen is known for these receptors. General study results and limits: Among patients with Type 1 diabetes, TCRB CDR3s were moderately but significantly shorter in every one of the four CD4+ subsets.

All of the isolated RNA was reverse transcribed, so expressed TCRB transcripts were sequenced. This table comes from immunoSEQ multiplex PCR, and its TCRdb copy is limited to in-frame clones, with some not included. The data contain 350,000 to 450,000 clones, roughly 12% of them singletons. The sample taken for sequencing was naive CD4+ T cells from blood. Receptors originate from a woman younger than 35 with type 1 diabetes.

This clone has only a few counts. The J gene is TRBJ2-3, the V gene TRBV18; 14 nucleotides line up with TRBD2. The CDR3 covers 16 residues. Germline V gene sequence: CDR1 KGHSH, CDR2 LQKENI. The V segment lost 0 bases and the J segment 7 bases; nucleotides outside the gene matches: 3. The chain's CDR3 is CASSPPGLAGANTQYF. Here the CDR3 DNA reads TGTGCCAGCTCACCACCGGGACTAGCGGGGGCGAATACGCAGTATTTT.

V gene TRBV4-1 combines with J gene TRBJ2-3; D is ambiguous. The CDR3 is 16 residues long. The ends were cut back, 4 bases at V and 5 bases at J, with 19 bases in the middle. The germline CDR1 and CDR2 sequences are MGHRA and YSYEKL. The CDR3 loop reads CASSPGASQRRDTQYF. CDR3 sequence (DNA): TGCGCCAGCAGCCCCGGAGCTTCTCAGCGAAGAGATACGCAGTATTTT.

The chain couples TRBV18 to TRBJ2-1; no firm D call. In germline, CDR1 is KGHSH, CDR2 LQKENI. The CDR3 covers 14 residues. Trimming removed 2 bases at V and 0 bases at J, with 5 bases between. The CDR3 DNA reads as TGTGCCAGCTCACCATATAGCTCCTACAATGAGCAGTTCTTC. Translating it yields CASSPYSSYNEQFF. Filled out from reference TRBV18 and TRBJ2-1, the complete variable domain reads NAGVMQNPRHLVRRRGQEARLRCSPMKGHSHVYWYRQLPEEGLKFMVYLQKENIIDESGMPKERFSAEFPKEGPSILRIQQVVRGDSAAYFCASSPYSSYNEQFFGPGTRLTVL.

This clone was counted only a few times. The chain carries TRBV6-6 and TRBJ2-7; 8 bases map to TRBD2. Germline values: CDR1 MNHNY, CDR2 SVGAGI (reference sequence). The CDR3 length is 15 residues. V trimming: 7 bases; J trimming: 3 bases; junction bases outside the gene matches: 11. As DNA, the CDR3 is TGTGCCAGCACTACGCGGGGGCTAGCGGGCTACGAGCAGTACTTC. Protein product: CASTTRGLAGYEQYF.